This TCR beta chain was recovered during a study of T cells in Graves' hyperthyroidism and ophthalmopathy. Study-wide findings and caveats: Within blood appeared most thyroid clonotypes that had expanded above 0.001.

Germline CDR1 reads SGHNT; CDR2 reads YYREEE (reference sequence). The CDR3 runs 15 residues. Between the trimmed V and J ends, which lost 3 bases and 0 bases, there was a span of 7 bases. Turning to this clonotype: The target antigen is unknown.

TCR beta CDR3 sequences were amplified from RNA transcripts. A first-round RT-PCR of the TCR CDR3 used the HTBI primer set. TCRdb passed the multiplex PCR reads through MiXCR, listing each CDR3 protein once. Of about 640,000 distinct CDR3 sequences in the sample, 20% to 25% were seen once. Input material: blood. This sequence joins TRBV5-4 and TRBJ2-6; D remains unclear. The TCR comes from a man under 40 with Graves' ophthalmopathy. The CDR3 DNA is TGTGCCAGCAGCTCTTTTAGCTCTGGGGCCAACGTCCTGACTTTC. Protein product: CASSSFSSGANVLTF.